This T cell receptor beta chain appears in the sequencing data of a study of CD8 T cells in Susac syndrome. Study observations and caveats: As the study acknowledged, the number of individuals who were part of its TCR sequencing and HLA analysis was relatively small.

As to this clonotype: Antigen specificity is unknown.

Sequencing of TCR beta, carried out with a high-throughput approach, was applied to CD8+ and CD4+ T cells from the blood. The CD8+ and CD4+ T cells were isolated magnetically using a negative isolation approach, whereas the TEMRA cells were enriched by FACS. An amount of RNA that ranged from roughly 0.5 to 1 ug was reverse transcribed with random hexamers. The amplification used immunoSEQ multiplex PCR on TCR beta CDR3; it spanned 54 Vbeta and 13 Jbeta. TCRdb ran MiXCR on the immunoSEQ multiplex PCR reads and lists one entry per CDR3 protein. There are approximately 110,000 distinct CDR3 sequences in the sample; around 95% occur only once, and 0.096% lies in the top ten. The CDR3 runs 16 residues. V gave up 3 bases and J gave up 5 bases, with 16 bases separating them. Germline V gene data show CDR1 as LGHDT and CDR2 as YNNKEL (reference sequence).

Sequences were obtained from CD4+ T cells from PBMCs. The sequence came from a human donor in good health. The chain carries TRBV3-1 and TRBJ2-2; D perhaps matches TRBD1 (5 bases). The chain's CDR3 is CASSHRSRAGTGELFF. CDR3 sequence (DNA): TGTGCCAGCAGCCATCGGTCCAGGGCCGGGACCGGGGAGCTGTTTTTT.